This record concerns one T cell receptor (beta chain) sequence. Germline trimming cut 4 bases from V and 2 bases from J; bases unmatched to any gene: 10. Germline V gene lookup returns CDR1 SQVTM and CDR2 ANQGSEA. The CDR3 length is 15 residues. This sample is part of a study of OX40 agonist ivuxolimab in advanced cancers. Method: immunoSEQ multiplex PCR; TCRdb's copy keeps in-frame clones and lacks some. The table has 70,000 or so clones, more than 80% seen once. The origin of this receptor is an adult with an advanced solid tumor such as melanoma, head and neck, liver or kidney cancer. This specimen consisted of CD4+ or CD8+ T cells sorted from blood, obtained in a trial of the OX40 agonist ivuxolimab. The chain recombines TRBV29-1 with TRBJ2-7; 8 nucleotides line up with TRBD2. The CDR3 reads CSVANGLAQPYEQYF. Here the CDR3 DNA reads TGCAGCGTTGCCAACGGACTAGCACAACCCTACGAGCAGTACTTC.